This TCR beta chain was captured in a study of human T cells and chemical hapten exposure. This clonotype was found a few times. The CDR3 is 15 residues long. Germline V gene data show CDR1 as SGHNT and CDR2 as YYREEE (reference sequence). J gave up 1 base and V 2 bases, and 4 bases lay outside the gene matches. Original processing notes: From approximately 21,000 to 630,000 TCRs were found per sample, with a median of around 96,000. In TCRdb, the RACE reads were re-called with MiXCR into one record per CDR3 protein. In this record, the V and J calls reflect TCRdb's handling and not the investigators' own analysis. The table has some 70,000 distinct CDR3 sequences, 10% to 11% seen once. As for time point: pre-sensitization, week 0. Treatment denoted: therapeutic diphenylcyclopropenone sensitization with weekly scalp DPC.

The source is a woman aged 45 to 65 with alopecia areata. Some clones in this sample may be carry-over from other donors' samples. J is TRBJ1-2 and V is TRBV5-4, with TRBD1 matching 8 bases. Sequencing was performed on whole blood, taken in connection with sensitization to the hapten diphenylcyclopropenone (DPC). CDR3 DNA: TGTGCCAGCAGCTTCGGACAGGGATATAACTATGGCTACACCTTC. This translates into CASSFGQGYNYGYTF.